This T cell receptor beta chain was captured in a study of CD8 T cells in Susac syndrome. Random-hexamer reverse transcription was applied to roughly 0.5 to 1 ug RNA. The TCR beta CDR3 was amplified by immunoSEQ multiplex PCR across 54 Vbeta, 13 Jbeta. TCRdb reprocessed the immunoSEQ multiplex PCR reads with MiXCR, giving one entry per CDR3 protein. The sample shows 100,000 to 150,000 distinct CDR3 sequences, 80% of them seen only once. TCR beta was sequenced from blood CD8+ and CD4+ T cells. The multiple sclerosis controls were treatment-naive patients affected by stable or active relapsing-remitting disease. CDR1 MDHEN and CDR2 SYDVKM come from the germline V gene. The V and J ends lost 6 bases and 3 bases, in that order; junction bases with no gene match: 10. This CDR3 spans 16 amino acids.

The TCR comes from a human donor with multiple sclerosis. Input material: CD8+ T cells from PBMCs. The chain has TRBV28 and TRBJ2-5; 10 nucleotides agree with TRBD2. In nucleotides, the CDR3 is TGTGCCAGCAGGATCATAGCGGGGGGAGCGGAAGAGACCCAGTACTTC. This sequence encodes CASRIIAGGAEETQYF.